A selection of T cell receptor beta chains follows, all from one sample in a study of cytomegalovirus exposure and HLA in healthy donors. The table came from immunoSEQ multiplex PCR; TCRdb's copy has only in-frame clones and leaves some out. The profile shows roughly 100,000 clones, around 74% of them singletons. Sequenced sample: PBMCs. All receptors come from a man between 35 and 55 years old in good health and CMV-seropositive. Each CDR3 is given with its conserved first and last residue. The order of the fields is V gene, clone size, J gene, D gene, CDR3 protein. The D gene is left open where the match is weak. Clone sizes are given selectively: once, few, many, or a class where the clone is expanded.

TRBV4-3	NA	TRBJ2-6	NA	CASSRQLTVSGANVLTF
TRBV2	NA	TRBJ2-7	NA	CASNRERLYEQYF
TRBV7-3	few	TRBJ1-6	NA	CASSPTGTDDSPLHF
TRBV19	NA	TRBJ1-5	NA	CASTSRGDQPQHF
TRBV7-8	NA	TRBJ1-1	NA	CASRFQGRGPEAFF
TRBV9	NA	TRBJ2-5	NA	CASSGIRGRETQYF
TRBV10-2	NA	TRBJ2-7	TRBD2	CASSEQRDYEQYF
TRBV7-6	NA	TRBJ1-2	TRBD1	CASSSGTGDFARGYTF
TRBV7-2	NA	TRBJ2-2	TRBD2	CASSLYSGGAGGELFF
TRBV6-5	NA	TRBJ1-2	NA	CASSYSGDYGYTF
TRBV7-2	NA	TRBJ2-1	TRBD1	CASSLIVGTGRSYNEQFF
TRBV4-2	few	TRBJ2-7	TRBD2	CASSQGGGGASYEQYF
TRBV4-3	NA	TRBJ1-2	NA	CASSQSPNRAIGYTF
TRBV9	NA	TRBJ1-3	NA	CASSATQGFSGNTIYF
TRBV9	NA	TRBJ2-7	TRBD1	CASSAGQTSYEQYF
TRBV6-6	NA	TRBJ1-4	NA	CASSDRELGEKLFF
TRBV9	NA	TRBJ2-7	NA	CASSVDPGSNEQYF
TRBV11-2	once	TRBJ2-3	TRBD2	CASSLMGGGGDTQYF
TRBV11-2	NA	TRBJ2-6	NA	CASSWGLASGANVLTF
TRBV6-1	NA	TRBJ2-1	NA	CASSEEAGSYNEQFF
TRBV11-2	once	TRBJ2-7	NA	CASSFWRGNYEQYF
TRBV5-1	NA	TRBJ2-1	NA	CASSLAGATNEQFF
TRBV19	once	TRBJ2-4	NA	CASSIGTDKNIQYF
TRBV9	NA	TRBJ2-2	TRBD2	CASSVDTSGMTGELFF
TRBV10-1	NA	TRBJ2-1	TRBD2	CASGSSGRIEQFF
TRBV7-8	few	TRBJ1-2	TRBD1	CASSPPGQDGYTF
TRBV5-5	once	TRBJ2-2	NA	CASSLGGGRNTGELFF
TRBV5-1	few	TRBJ2-5	TRBD1	CASSHKGQGGETQYF
TRBV4-1	NA	TRBJ2-3	NA	CASSQEGEAGETQYF
TRBV12-5	few	TRBJ1-1	NA	CASGLGMGYNTEAFF
TRBV28	NA	TRBJ2-1	TRBD2	CASSPSGRASHEQFF
TRBV2	NA	TRBJ1-2	NA	CASSAAGTENYGYTF
TRBV14	NA	TRBJ1-2	NA	CASSQDRNYGYTF
TRBV11-2	NA	TRBJ2-1	TRBD2	CASSPASLAGVPYNEQFF
TRBV5-6	NA	TRBJ2-7	TRBD1	CASSPGGTGLEQYF
TRBV18	NA	TRBJ2-7	NA	CASSPVGTGGYEQYF
TRBV6-5	NA	TRBJ1-2	NA	CASREQASNGYTF
TRBV25-1	NA	TRBJ1-4	NA	CASSDDRSNEKLFF
TRBV27	NA	TRBJ2-5	TRBD2	CASSSWTSGRVETQYF
TRBV11-2	NA	TRBJ2-3	TRBD2	CASSPSGGPLTDTQYF
TRBV5-5	few	TRBJ2-3	NA	CASSFVGSSPDTQYF
TRBV6-4	NA	TRBJ1-1	NA	CASSLDRMNTEAFF
TRBV7-9	NA	TRBJ1-2	TRBD1	CASSLGEGARGYTF
TRBV7-9	NA	TRBJ2-5	NA	CASSARTAQETQYF
TRBV5-1	NA	TRBJ2-5	NA	CASSLGELRETQYF
TRBV7-8	NA	TRBJ2-1	TRBD1	CASSFRTGYEQFF
TRBV28	NA	TRBJ2-7	NA	CASSSGQGSAEQYF